This T cell receptor (beta chain) was captured by sequencing in a study of T cell clonotyping in hematopoietic cell transplantation (dated by TCRdb to 2020 to 2022). Study-wide context: The study collected some 150 blood samples from 30 to 40 consecutive transplant recipients and their related donors. Recruitment of patients ran from 2015 to early 2017, and follow-up continued until late 2020 or until death.

As regards this clone: Its antigen target is currently unknown. Base qualities are not provided; no much larger clone lies one nucleotide away.

Its CDR3 holds 15 amino acids, cysteine through phenylalanine. This entry keeps only the CDR3 DNA: 45 bases, framed from base 1. At the junction V is shortened by 4 bases and J by 5 bases; bases outside the gene matches: 9. As encoded in the germline V gene, CDR1 is SQVTM while CDR2 is ANQGSEA. Paper-wide results and their limitations: Inverse Simpson Index values from donors and from recipients before transplant predicted broader TCR repertoire diversity after transplant. Only a small fraction of recipient repertoires overlapped donor repertoires, with over 95% appearing de novo at the given depth. The sample size was limited, and because cells were not sorted, the contributions of CD4 and CD8 repertoires could not be separated. A decrease in recipient TCR diversity was observed after transplant, and a progressive increase in pathologically expanded clonotypes was seen from day 30 to day 180.

Blood samples for TCR beta sequencing were provided by related transplant donors. Nuclei Lysis Solution was used to extract genomic DNA from fresh or cryopreserved unfractionated peripheral blood mononuclear cells. TCR beta CDR3 regions were amplified from genomic DNA with the immunoSEQ assay, a bias-controlled multiplex PCR using V- and J-specific primers. In a second PCR step, a proprietary barcode and Illumina adapter sequences were attached to the CDR3 amplicons. An Illumina MiSeq instrument was used for sequencing of the CDR3 libraries. For the original study's pipeline: Export and quality control were performed with immunoSEQ Analyzer 3.0, and downstream analyses were performed with R Bioconductor and Immunarch. Only productive rearrangements in the normalized downsampled data set were used to calculate repertoire metrics. In the normalized cohort, a clonotype counted as pathologically expanded if the clonotype was larger than 5 templates. The Inverse Simpson Index was used to measure repertoire diversity. To capture all clonotypes, the CMV-specificity analyses were run on the non-normalized data set. Held by TCRdb, this immuneACCESS table contains in-frame sequences only and omits some clones. Under half of the omission traces to an unresolved V gene where checked; the cause of the rest is unknown. The DNA gave D and trimming, while V, J and clone size come from that table. For this sample the table gives 55,000 to 70,000 clones, of which about 93% were detected only once. The top ten clones comprise under 2% of the sample.

Sequencing was done on a sample of peripheral blood mononuclear cells. The V and J segments used are TRBV29-1 and TRBJ2-2; TRBD2 aligns with 8 central bases. This receptor was taken from a man aged 45 to 65 in good health. Some clones in this sample may be carry-over from other donors' samples. The DNA is as follows: TGCAGCGTTGCTTCGGGAGGGCCAGGGACCGGGGAGCTGTTTTTT. This yields the protein CSVASGGPGTGELFF.